Below, 32 T cell receptor beta chains from the same sample are listed, as sequenced in a study of blood T cell repertoires in COVID-19. TCRdb's table, derived via immunoSEQ multiplex PCR, lists solely in-frame clones and lacks some. The table has about 120,000 clones, 87% seen once. Sequenced sample: peripheral blood. The receptor source for this set is a woman in her 70s with acute or convalescent COVID-19.

This chain joins TRBV5-6 and TRBJ1-1; no definite D call. Trimming shortened V by 4 bases and J by 6 bases, and 13 bases separated the two germline ends. The CDR3 has 13 amino acids. Germline-derived CDR1 and CDR2 are SGHDT and YYEEEE. CDR3 sequence (DNA): TGTGCCAGCAGCACGCCCCGAGTGGCTGAAGCTTTCTTT. This encodes CASSTPRVAEAFF. Combining the CDR3 with reference TRBV5-6 and TRBJ1-1 gives the whole variable domain DAGVTQSPTHLIKTRGQQVTLRCSPKSGHDTVSWYQQALGQGPQFIFQYYEEEERQRGNFPDRFSGHQFPNYSSELNVNALLLGDSALYLCASSTPRVAEAFFGQGTRLTVV.

The CDR3 reads CAWGEDRGYEQYF. In DNA form, the CDR3 reads TGTGCCTGGGGCGAGGACAGGGGGTACGAGCAGTACTTC. This chain joins TRBV30 and TRBJ2-7; 10 positions match TRBD1. V lost 5 bases, J lost 4 bases, and 5 bases stayed unmatched. Germline CDR1 GTSNPN, CDR2 SVGIG (reference sequence). This CDR3 has 13 amino acids.

This sequence joins TRBV11-2 and TRBJ2-7; the D gene is possibly TRBD2 (7 bases). V was clipped by 1 base and J by 1 base, with 11 bases between them. CDR1 and CDR2 from the germline V gene are SGHAT and FQNNGV. The CDR3 is 15 amino acids. As DNA, the CDR3 is TGTGCCAGCAGCTTAGCGGGGGGCCGATCCTACGAGCAGTACTTC. Protein product: CASSLAGGRSYEQYF.

The V call is TRBV7-9, the J call TRBJ2-3; 8 bases fit TRBD2. V lost 7 bases and J lost 6; bases outside the gene matches: 15. Germline values: CDR1 SEHNR, CDR2 FQNEAQ (reference sequence). The CDR3 is made up of 16 amino acids. The CDR3 sequence is CASTDGTRPPGDTQYF. In DNA form, the CDR3 reads TGTGCCAGCACCGACGGGACTAGGCCCCCGGGGGATACGCAGTATTTT.

The V call is TRBV6-6, the J call TRBJ2-5; 9 bases map to TRBD1. The germline V gene encodes CDR1 MNHNY and CDR2 SVGAGI (reference sequence). There are 13 residues in the CDR3. V lost 7 bases, J lost 5 bases, and 5 bases stayed unmatched. CDR3 protein: CASTHRGRETQYF. DNA of the CDR3: TGTGCCAGCACACACAGGGGGCGGGAGACCCAGTACTTC.

The chain recombines TRBV10-3 with TRBJ2-5, with a weak D call TRBD1 (5 bases). The CDR3 extends over 12 amino acids. V was trimmed by 11 bases and J by 5 bases, leaving 15 bases between them. Germline V gene sequence: CDR1 ENHRY, CDR2 SYGVKD. This CDR3 is CASRQPGETQYF. DNA of the CDR3: TGTGCCTCAAGACAGCCTGGGGAGACCCAGTACTTC.

This clone showed up just once. The rearrangement uses TRBV18 and TRBJ2-3, with 10 bases aligning to TRBD2. The CDR3 extends over 16 amino acids. The germline gives CDR1 KGHSH, CDR2 LQKENI. V lost 3 bases and J lost 2; bases outside the gene matches: 5. CDR3: CASSPGSGGVTDTQYF. DNA for the CDR3: TGTGCCAGCTCACCGGGCAGCGGGGGGGTCACAGATACGCAGTATTTT.

J is TRBJ1-1 and V is TRBV6-5, with a possible D match to TRBD1 (5 bases). Trimming cost V 5 bases and J 2 bases, with 12 bases left between them. The CDR3 runs 14 residues. Germline lookup yields CDR1 MNHEY and CDR2 SVGAGI. The DNA of the CDR3 is TGTGCCAGCAGTATCACAGGAACCAACACTGAAGCTTTCTTT. Translation gives CASSITGTNTEAFF.

This chain connects TRBV28 to TRBJ1-4; TRBD1 agrees at 11 bases. V dropped 7 bases and J dropped 15; count of bases not matched to a gene: 10. The CDR3 covers 13 residues. Germline CDR1 MDHEN, CDR2 SYDVKM. CDR3 bases: TGTGCCAGCACCTCCGGGACAGGGGGATTTTTGTTTTTT. The encoded protein is CASTSGTGGFLFF.

The CDR3 spells CASSSAGYGYTF. The CDR3 DNA follows: TGTGCCAGCTCATCTGCAGGTTATGGCTACACCTTC. The chain uses TRBV18 and TRBJ1-2, with D uncertain. The CDR3 runs to 12 residues. Germline V lookup: CDR1 KGHSH, CDR2 LQKENI. The germline V and J ends were trimmed by 5 bases and 5 bases, with 9 bases remaining between them.

J is TRBJ1-6 and V is TRBV7-9, with unresolved D. Germline lookup yields CDR1 SEHNR and CDR2 FQNEAQ (reference sequence). CDR3 size: 13 residues. With 1 base removed from V and 7 bases from J, the gap between germline ends came to 5 bases. DNA of the CDR3: TGTGCCAGCAGCTTAGATCGGAATTCACCCCTCCACTTT. It codes for CASSLDRNSPLHF.

The chain links TRBV28 to TRBJ1-1; D perhaps matches TRBD1 (5 bases). The V and J ends lost 4 bases and 0 bases respectively, with 12 bases between them. CDR3 size: 15 residues. CDR1 and CDR2 (germline): MDHEN, SYDVKM. CDR3 region: CASSSSGTMNTEAFF. The CDR3 nucleotides read TGTGCCAGCAGTTCCTCAGGGACTATGAACACTGAAGCTTTCTTT. Combining the CDR3 with reference TRBV28 and TRBJ1-1 gives the whole variable domain DVKVTQSSRYLVKRTGEKVFLECVQDMDHENMFWYRQDPGLGLRLIYFSYDVKMKEKGDIPEGYSVSREKKERFSLILESASTNQTSMYLCASSSSGTMNTEAFFGQGTRLTVV.

The rearrangement uses TRBV28 and TRBJ1-6; D is possibly TRBD1 (6 bases). The germline V gene has CDR1 MDHEN and CDR2 SYDVKM. The CDR3 consists of 14 residues. The V and J ends lost 5 bases and 8 bases respectively, with 13 bases between them. The CDR3 coding sequence is TGTGCCAGCAGTCCAGGGGTAACTTATTCACCCCTCCACTTT. It is translated as CASSPGVTYSPLHF. The full variable domain, completed using reference TRBV28 and TRBJ1-6, is DVKVTQSSRYLVKRTGEKVFLECVQDMDHENMFWYRQDPGLGLRLIYFSYDVKMKEKGDIPEGYSVSREKKERFSLILESASTNQTSMYLCASSPGVTYSPLHFGNGTRLTVT.

A word on this clone: This sample includes further DNA sequences coding for the same CDR3. The rearrangement joins TRBV20-1 to TRBJ1-2; possible D gene TRBD1, 5 bases. V was clipped by 2 bases and J by 5 bases, with 6 bases between them. CDR1 is DFQATT and CDR2 is SNEGSKA in the germline V gene (reference sequence). The CDR3 runs 11 residues. CDR3: CSARQGYGYTF. The CDR3 DNA reads TGCAGTGCTAGACAGGGATATGGCTACACCTTC.

The V and J genes are TRBV7-3 and TRBJ1-2; possibly TRBD1 for D (5 bases). Germline CDR1 is SGHTA and CDR2 is FQGTGA. CDR3 length equals 18 residues. Trimming shortened V by 0 bases and J by 4 bases, and 21 bases separated the two germline ends. Here the CDR3 DNA reads TGTGCCAGCAGCTTAACTAGACAGTTCCCCCCCCGTACCTATGGCTACACCTTC. It codes for CASSLTRQFPPRTYGYTF.

This chain links TRBV29-1 with TRBJ2-7; the match to TRBD1 covers 8 bases. Germline V gene data show CDR1 as SQVTM and CDR2 as ANQGSEA. The J segment lost 0 bases and the V segment lost 2 bases, leaving 3 bases of the junction unmatched. This CDR3 is 14 amino acids long. For the CDR3, the DNA is TGCAGCGTTGAAAGAGGGACAGGCTCCTACGAGCAGTACTTC. Encoded protein: CSVERGTGSYEQYF.

This sequence joins TRBV11-2 and TRBJ1-6; 7 bases are shared with TRBD1. This CDR3 is 13 amino acids long. Germline CDR1 and CDR2: SGHAT and FQNNGV. V shed 11 bases and J 5 bases; nucleotides not matched to a gene: 6. The CDR3 DNA is TGTGCCGGGGACAGTTCCCATAATTCACCCCTCCACTTT. Amino acids: CAGDSSHNSPLHF.

J is TRBJ1-2 and V is TRBV28; D possibly corresponds to TRBD1 (6 bases). The germline gives CDR1 MDHEN, CDR2 SYDVKM. V lost 5 bases and J lost 6, with 13 bases in between. There are 13 residues in the CDR3. CDR3 sequence: CASSLDSEDGYTF. CDR3 coding DNA: TGTGCCAGCAGTCTGGACAGCGAGGATGGCTACACCTTC.

V usage is TRBV28 and J usage is TRBJ2-3; the match to TRBD2 covers 12 bases. Germline CDR1 MDHEN, CDR2 SYDVKM. CDR3 length: 15 residues. V was clipped by 6 bases and J by 4 bases; unmatched bases: 5. The DNA for the CDR3 is TGTGCCAGCAGATCTAGCGGGGGGGCAGCAGATACGCAGTATTTT. Amino acids: CASRSSGGAADTQYF.

This clone has more than one count but fewer than ten. The V call is TRBV4-1, the J call TRBJ1-2; 10 bases agree with TRBD1. J was trimmed by 4 bases and V by 0 bases; bases with no gene match: 5. Per germline, CDR1 MGHRA and CDR2 YSYEKL. The CDR3 contains 16 residues. This chain's CDR3 is CASSQDRDRGIYGYTF. DNA for the CDR3: TGCGCCAGCAGCCAAGATCGGGACAGGGGAATCTATGGCTACACCTTC.

The chain combines TRBV6-5 with TRBJ2-1; a possible D gene is TRBD2 (6 bases). The ends were cut back, 6 bases at V and 5 bases at J, with 8 bases in the middle. The germline gives CDR1 MNHEY, CDR2 SVGAGI. The CDR3 has 12 amino acids. CDR3 sequence: CASSWGDNEQFF. CDR3 nucleotide sequence: TGTGCCAGCAGCTGGGGGGACAATGAGCAGTTCTTC.

V gene TRBV5-1 combines with J gene TRBJ1-2; 10 nucleotides agree with TRBD1. The CDR3 has 15 residues. J lost 6 bases, V lost 4 bases, and 9 bases had no gene match. CDR1 and CDR2 (germline): SGHRS, YFSETQ. DNA of the CDR3: TGCGCCAGCAGCCTCAGACAGGGGGCGGTGGATGGCTACACCTTC. Translation gives CASSLRQGAVDGYTF.

The CDR3 DNA follows: TGTGCCAGCAGCGTAGACAGTACCTACGAGCAGTACTTC. Translating it yields CASSVDSTYEQYF. The gene calls are TRBV9 and TRBJ2-7; D remains unclear. The CDR3 sequence is 13 residues long. CDR1 is SGDLS, CDR2 YYNGEE, per germline. V lost 0 bases to trimming and J lost 2 bases, with 6 bases between them.

The chain has TRBV18 and TRBJ2-2, with D maybe TRBD2 (6 bases). V lost 8 bases to trimming and J lost 3 bases, with 13 bases between them. The CDR3 totals 14 residues. Germline CDR1 KGHSH, CDR2 LQKENI. The CDR3 DNA follows: TGTGCCAGCCACCCGGGACTGCACACCGGGGAGCTGTTTTTT. Its translation is CASHPGLHTGELFF.

The chain recombines TRBV28 with TRBJ1-5, with D possibly being TRBD1 (5 bases). The CDR3 has 12 amino acids. CDR1 is MDHEN and CDR2 is SYDVKM in the germline V gene. Trimming took off 11 bases at V and 2 bases at J, with 10 bases between the two ends. CDR3 loop: CAGGAGNQPQHF. The CDR3 DNA is TGTGCCGGCGGGGCGGGCAATCAGCCCCAGCATTTT. Full variable domain (missing parts from reference TRBV28 and TRBJ1-5): DVKVTQSSRYLVKRTGEKVFLECVQDMDHENMFWYRQDPGLGLRLIYFSYDVKMKEKGDIPEGYSVSREKKERFSLILESASTNQTSMYLCAGGAGNQPQHFGDGTRLSIL.

This chain connects TRBV18 to TRBJ1-2, with 9 positions matching TRBD1. Trimming cost V 3 bases and J 8 bases; bases outside gene matches: 4. The CDR3 has 13 amino acids. CDR1 is KGHSH, CDR2 LQKENI, per germline. This CDR3 is CASSPGTGKGYTF. CDR3 DNA sequence: TGTGCCAGCTCACCCGGGACAGGGAAAGGCTACACCTTC.

The chain carries TRBV28 and TRBJ1-1; 8 nucleotides agree with TRBD1. Trimming at V came to 4 bases and at J to 5 bases, leaving 12 bases not matched to a gene. Germline V CDR1 and CDR2: MDHEN, SYDVKM. The CDR3 consists of 16 residues. The chain's CDR3 is CASSSKRQGRGTEAFF. Written as DNA, the CDR3 is TGTGCCAGCAGTTCAAAACGACAGGGGCGGGGGACTGAAGCTTTCTTT.

The chain couples TRBV7-3 to TRBJ2-1, with 11 bases lining up with TRBD2. Germline V gene sequence: CDR1 SGHTA, CDR2 FQGTGA. Trimming took 5 bases from V and 5 from J; bases not matched to a gene: 11. The CDR3 totals 17 residues. The CDR3 DNA follows: TGTGCCAGCAGCCAAGAGGCTAGCGGGGGGAAAAACAATGAGCAGTTCTTC. It codes for CASSQEASGGKNNEQFF.

The chain employs TRBV6-6 and TRBJ2-1; D possibly corresponds to TRBD1 (6 bases). The V end lost 7 bases, the J end lost 5 bases, and 12 bases lay between the germline ends. This CDR3 spans 13 amino acids. Germline V CDR1 and CDR2: MNHNY, SVGAGI (reference sequence). Written as DNA, the CDR3 is TGTGCCAGCACTCCGAGACAGGACAATGAGCAGTTCTTC. It translates to CASTPRQDNEQFF.

The rearrangement uses TRBV9 and TRBJ1-2, with 7 bases matching TRBD1. Germline CDR1 SGDLS, CDR2 YYNGEE. This CDR3 spans 15 amino acids. The J segment lost 5 bases and the V segment lost 0 bases, leaving 7 bases of the junction unmatched. The CDR3 sequence: CASSVEAGGDYGYTF. The CDR3 DNA reads as TGTGCCAGCAGCGTAGAGGCAGGGGGAGATTATGGCTACACCTTC.

This rearrangement joins TRBV3-1 (or the pseudogene TRBV3-2) to TRBJ2-5, with a possible D match to TRBD2 (5 bases). Germline CDR1 reads LGHDT; CDR2 reads YNNKEL (reference sequence). The V end was cut by 1 base, the J end by 6 bases, with 9 bases between. The CDR3 runs 13 residues. In DNA, the CDR3 is TGTGCCAGCAGCCAAGCCGGGGTACAGACCCAGTACTTC. The encoded protein is CASSQAGVQTQYF.

V gene TRBV5-6 combines with J gene TRBJ1-6; 8 bases agree with TRBD1. The CDR3 is 14 residues long. Germline assignment: CDR1 SGHDT and CDR2 YYEEEE. The ends lost 4 bases at V and 11 bases at J; junction bases unmatched: 8. CDR3 bases: TGTGCCAGCAGCAGGACGGACAGGGCGACACCCCTCCACTTT. Protein sequence: CASSRTDRATPLHF.